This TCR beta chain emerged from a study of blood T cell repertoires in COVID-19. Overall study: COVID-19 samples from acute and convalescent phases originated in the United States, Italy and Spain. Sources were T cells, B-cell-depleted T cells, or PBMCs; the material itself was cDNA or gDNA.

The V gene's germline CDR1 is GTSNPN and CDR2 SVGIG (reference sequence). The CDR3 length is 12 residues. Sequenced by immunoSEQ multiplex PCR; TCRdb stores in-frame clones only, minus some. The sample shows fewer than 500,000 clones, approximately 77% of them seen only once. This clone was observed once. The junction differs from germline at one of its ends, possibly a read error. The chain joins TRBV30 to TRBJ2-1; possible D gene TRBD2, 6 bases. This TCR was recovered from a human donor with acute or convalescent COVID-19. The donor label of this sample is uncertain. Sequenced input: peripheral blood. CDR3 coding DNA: TGTGCCTGGGCTGGGCGGGGAAATGGGCAGTTCTTC. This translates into CAWAGRGNGQFF.